Listed below are T cell receptor beta chains from one sample, sequenced in a study of long-term antiretroviral therapy in people with HIV. The method was immunoSEQ multiplex PCR; TCRdb's version includes in-frame clones alone and lacks a portion of them. Here the sample spans under 40,000 clones, about four fifths being singletons. The specimen comprised unsorted PBMCs, sampled 0.3 years after starting antiretroviral therapy. The receptors shown here come from a young man with HIV. Both conserved end residues are part of each CDR3. Fields, in order: D gene, V gene, J gene, clone size, CDR3 protein, CDR3 DNA. D genes are given only for firm matches. Expanded clones get a size class; other rows say once, few or many, or leave the size out.

D gene: -
V gene: TRBV11-3
J gene: TRBJ1-3
clone size: -
CDR3 protein: CAGDERISSGNTIYF
CDR3 DNA: TGTGCCGGGGATGAGCGTATTTCCTCTGGAAACACCATATATTTT

D gene: TRBD1
V gene: TRBV11-2
J gene: TRBJ2-1
clone size: -
CDR3 protein: CASSLASTGVTNNEQFF
CDR3 DNA: TGTGCCAGCAGCCTCGCCTCGACAGGGGTAACGAACAATGAGCAGTTCTTC

D gene: -
V gene: TRBV6-1
J gene: TRBJ2-3
clone size: -
CDR3 protein: CASSEPRQTGADTQYF
CDR3 DNA: TGTGCCAGCAGTGAGCCCAGACAGACCGGTGCAGATACGCAGTATTTT

D gene: -
V gene: TRBV10-1
J gene: TRBJ2-5
clone size: -
CDR3 protein: CASKAPDDQETQYF
CDR3 DNA: TGCGCCAGCAAGGCCCCGGATGACCAAGAGACCCAGTACTTC

D gene: TRBD2
V gene: TRBV5-4
J gene: TRBJ2-2
clone size: -
CDR3 protein: CASSRPRTSGTNTGELFF
CDR3 DNA: TGTGCCAGCAGCCGACCTAGGACTAGCGGTACGAACACCGGGGAGCTGTTTTTT

D gene: TRBD2
V gene: TRBV19
J gene: TRBJ2-3
clone size: -
CDR3 protein: CASSMTSGGITDTQYF
CDR3 DNA: TGTGCCAGTAGTATGACTAGCGGGGGAATCACAGATACGCAGTATTTT

D gene: -
V gene: TRBV5-6
J gene: TRBJ2-7
clone size: -
CDR3 protein: CASSLVGGAGTREQYF
CDR3 DNA: TGTGCCAGCAGCTTGGTAGGAGGGGCCGGGACCCGCGAGCAGTACTTC

D gene: -
V gene: TRBV5-5
J gene: TRBJ2-3
clone size: -
CDR3 protein: CASSLFRPSDTQYF
CDR3 DNA: TGTGCCAGCAGCCTATTCCGTCCCTCGGATACGCAGTATTTT

D gene: TRBD1
V gene: TRBV4-2
J gene: TRBJ2-1
clone size: -
CDR3 protein: CASTLNQGASNEQFF
CDR3 DNA: TGTGCCAGCACTCTTAATCAGGGGGCCTCCAATGAGCAGTTCTTC

D gene: TRBD1
V gene: TRBV4-1
J gene: TRBJ2-3
clone size: -
CDR3 protein: CASSQSNRGGGTDTQYF
CDR3 DNA: TGCGCCAGCAGCCAATCAAACAGGGGTGGAGGCACAGATACGCAGTATTTT

D gene: -
V gene: TRBV9
J gene: TRBJ2-7
clone size: few
CDR3 protein: CASSSEQGWDEQYF
CDR3 DNA: TGTGCCAGCAGCTCAGAACAGGGTTGGGACGAGCAGTACTTC

D gene: -
V gene: TRBV2
J gene: TRBJ1-1
clone size: -
CDR3 protein: CASSEGAGRNTEAFF
CDR3 DNA: TGTGCCAGCAGTGAAGGGGCAGGGAGGAACACTGAAGCTTTCTTT

D gene: -
V gene: TRBV6-6
J gene: TRBJ2-7
clone size: -
CDR3 protein: CASSYAAYEQYF
CDR3 DNA: TGTGCCAGCAGTTACGCCGCCTACGAGCAGTACTTC

D gene: -
V gene: TRBV11-2
J gene: TRBJ1-2
clone size: few
CDR3 protein: CASSLPGGAVYGYTF
CDR3 DNA: TGTGCCAGCAGCTTACCCGGGGGGGCGGTCTATGGCTACACCTTC

D gene: -
V gene: TRBV7-3
J gene: TRBJ2-1
clone size: -
CDR3 protein: CASSLGGSYNEQFF
CDR3 DNA: TGTGCCAGCAGCTTAGGGGGCTCCTACAATGAGCAGTTCTTC

D gene: -
V gene: TRBV6-4
J gene: TRBJ2-3
clone size: -
CDR3 protein: CASSESPSTDTQYF
CDR3 DNA: TGTGCCAGCAGTGAAAGTCCTAGCACAGATACGCAGTATTTT

D gene: -
V gene: TRBV27
J gene: TRBJ1-5
clone size: -
CDR3 protein: CASSPTITYSNQPQHF
CDR3 DNA: TGTGCCAGCAGTCCAACCATCACATATAGCAATCAGCCCCAGCATTTT

D gene: TRBD2
V gene: TRBV15
J gene: TRBJ2-5
clone size: -
CDR3 protein: CATSSGLAGGSETQYF
CDR3 DNA: TGTGCCACCAGCAGCGGACTAGCGGGAGGATCAGAGACCCAGTACTTC

D gene: -
V gene: TRBV20-1
J gene: TRBJ1-4
clone size: -
CDR3 protein: CSANLNEKLFF
CDR3 DNA: TGCAGTGCCAACCTTAATGAAAAACTGTTTTTT

D gene: -
V gene: TRBV6-1
J gene: TRBJ1-2
clone size: -
CDR3 protein: CASSESGWVYGYTF
CDR3 DNA: TGTGCCAGCAGTGAGTCAGGGTGGGTCTATGGCTACACCTTC

D gene: -
V gene: TRBV4-3
J gene: TRBJ2-7
clone size: few
CDR3 protein: CASSQALGLGSYEQYF
CDR3 DNA: TGCGCCAGCAGCCAAGCCCTGGGACTCGGCTCCTACGAGCAGTACTTC

D gene: TRBD2
V gene: TRBV7-4
J gene: TRBJ2-7
clone size: -
CDR3 protein: CASSFTSGAYEQYF
CDR3 DNA: TGTGCCAGCAGCTTTACTAGCGGAGCCTACGAGCAGTACTTC

D gene: TRBD1
V gene: TRBV7-9
J gene: TRBJ2-5
clone size: -
CDR3 protein: CASSLGTGWETQYF
CDR3 DNA: TGTGCCAGCAGCCTCGGGACAGGCTGGGAGACCCAGTACTTC

D gene: -
V gene: TRBV29-1
J gene: TRBJ2-3
clone size: -
CDR3 protein: CSVEGSGDLYTQYF
CDR3 DNA: TGCAGCGTTGAAGGCTCGGGAGATTTATATACGCAGTATTTT

D gene: TRBD2
V gene: TRBV27
J gene: TRBJ2-5
clone size: few
CDR3 protein: CASKRRGLAGAETQYF
CDR3 DNA: TGTGCCAGCAAACGCAGAGGACTAGCGGGGGCTGAGACCCAGTACTTC

D gene: TRBD1
V gene: TRBV6-5
J gene: TRBJ2-2
clone size: -
CDR3 protein: CASGTGGAGELFF
CDR3 DNA: TGTGCCAGCGGGACAGGAGGGGCCGGGGAGCTGTTTTTT

D gene: -
V gene: TRBV11-3
J gene: TRBJ2-1
clone size: -
CDR3 protein: CASSLEGPYNEQFF
CDR3 DNA: TGTGCCAGCAGCCTTGAAGGGCCTTACAATGAGCAGTTCTTC

D gene: TRBD1
V gene: TRBV27
J gene: TRBJ1-2
clone size: -
CDR3 protein: CASSRDRGYNYGYTF
CDR3 DNA: TGTGCCAGCAGTAGGGACAGGGGTTATAACTATGGCTACACCTTC

D gene: -
V gene: TRBV19
J gene: TRBJ1-6
clone size: -
CDR3 protein: CASSIERNSPLHF
CDR3 DNA: TGTGCCAGTAGTATAGAAAGAAATTCACCCCTCCACTTT

D gene: -
V gene: TRBV29-1
J gene: TRBJ2-7
clone size: medium-sized
CDR3 protein: CSAARTLSYEQYF
CDR3 DNA: TGCAGCGCTGCCAGGACCCTCTCCTACGAGCAGTACTTC

D gene: TRBD2
V gene: TRBV7-3
J gene: TRBJ2-3
clone size: -
CDR3 protein: CASSPGLAGDTQYF
CDR3 DNA: TGTGCCAGCAGCCCCGGACTAGCGGGAGATACGCAGTATTTT

D gene: -
V gene: TRBV19
J gene: TRBJ2-4
clone size: once
CDR3 protein: CASSTGTWLSKNIQYF
CDR3 DNA: TGTGCCAGTAGTACCGGGACATGGCTTTCCAAAAACATTCAGTACTTC

D gene: TRBD1
V gene: TRBV7-9
J gene: TRBJ1-1
clone size: -
CDR3 protein: CASSTQTGQTEAFF
CDR3 DNA: TGTGCCAGCAGCACCCAGACAGGGCAGACTGAAGCTTTCTTT

D gene: -
V gene: TRBV6-1
J gene: TRBJ2-1
clone size: -
CDR3 protein: CASSEVGSFWNEQFF
CDR3 DNA: TGTGCCAGCAGTGAAGTAGGTAGCTTCTGGAATGAGCAGTTCTTC

D gene: -
V gene: TRBV18
J gene: TRBJ1-5
clone size: -
CDR3 protein: CASSPRRSNQPQHF
CDR3 DNA: TGTGCCAGCTCACCTAGACGTAGCAATCAGCCCCAGCATTTT

D gene: -
V gene: TRBV5-6
J gene: TRBJ2-6
clone size: -
CDR3 protein: CASSFRAGANVLTF
CDR3 DNA: TGTGCCAGCAGCTTCAGGGCTGGGGCCAACGTCCTGACTTTC

D gene: -
V gene: TRBV29-1
J gene: TRBJ1-2
clone size: -
CDR3 protein: CSYSGYEAGYTF
CDR3 DNA: TGCAGCTATTCGGGGTATGAGGCTGGCTACACCTTC

D gene: -
V gene: TRBV4-2
J gene: TRBJ1-5
clone size: few
CDR3 protein: CASSQEWLGNQPQHF
CDR3 DNA: TGTGCCAGCAGCCAAGAATGGCTAGGGAATCAGCCCCAGCATTTT

D gene: -
V gene: TRBV27
J gene: TRBJ2-5
clone size: -
CDR3 protein: CASSPPGTQYF
CDR3 DNA: TGTGCCAGCAGTCCCCCAGGGACCCAGTACTTC

D gene: -
V gene: TRBV28
J gene: TRBJ1-1
clone size: few
CDR3 protein: CASSFPGNTEAFF
CDR3 DNA: TGTGCCAGCAGTTTCCCCGGGAACACTGAAGCTTTCTTT

D gene: TRBD2
V gene: TRBV4-1
J gene: TRBJ2-2
clone size: -
CDR3 protein: CASSPRRGRAGGELFF
CDR3 DNA: TGCGCCAGCAGCCCTCGTCGCGGGAGGGCGGGGGGGGAGCTGTTTTTT

D gene: TRBD1
V gene: TRBV10-3
J gene: TRBJ2-2
clone size: -
CDR3 protein: CAISETPGQGATGELFF
CDR3 DNA: TGTGCCATCAGTGAGACCCCGGGACAGGGGGCAACCGGGGAGCTGTTTTTT

D gene: -
V gene: TRBV7-9
J gene: TRBJ1-6
clone size: few
CDR3 protein: CASSLAGVGAPLHF
CDR3 DNA: TGTGCCAGCAGCTTAGCAGGGGTGGGTGCACCCCTCCACTTT

D gene: -
V gene: TRBV6-1
J gene: TRBJ2-5
clone size: -
CDR3 protein: CASSDRGAETQYF
CDR3 DNA: TGTGCCAGCAGTGACAGGGGTGCCGAGACCCAGTACTTC